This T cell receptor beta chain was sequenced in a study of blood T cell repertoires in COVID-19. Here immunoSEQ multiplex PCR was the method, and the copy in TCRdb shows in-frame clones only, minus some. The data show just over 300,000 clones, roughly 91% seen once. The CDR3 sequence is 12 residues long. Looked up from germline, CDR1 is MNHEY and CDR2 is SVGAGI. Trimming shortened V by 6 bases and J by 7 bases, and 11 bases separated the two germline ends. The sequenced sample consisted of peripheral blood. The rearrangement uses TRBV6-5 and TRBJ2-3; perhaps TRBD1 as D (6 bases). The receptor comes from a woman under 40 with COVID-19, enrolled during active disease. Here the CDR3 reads CASSITGNTQYF. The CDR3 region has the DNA TGTGCCAGCAGCATTACAGGGAATACGCAGTATTTT.